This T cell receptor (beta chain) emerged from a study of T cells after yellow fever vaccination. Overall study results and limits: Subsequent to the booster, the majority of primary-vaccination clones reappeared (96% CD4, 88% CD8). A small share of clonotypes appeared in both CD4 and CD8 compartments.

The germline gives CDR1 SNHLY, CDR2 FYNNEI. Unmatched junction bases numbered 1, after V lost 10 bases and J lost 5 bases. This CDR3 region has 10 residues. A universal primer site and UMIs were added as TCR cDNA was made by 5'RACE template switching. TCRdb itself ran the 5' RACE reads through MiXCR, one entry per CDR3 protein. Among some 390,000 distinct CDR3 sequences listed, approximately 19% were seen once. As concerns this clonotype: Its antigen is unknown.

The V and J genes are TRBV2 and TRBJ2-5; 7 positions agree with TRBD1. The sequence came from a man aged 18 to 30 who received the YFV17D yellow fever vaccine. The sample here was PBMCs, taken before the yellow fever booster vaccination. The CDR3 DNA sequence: TGTGCCACACAGGGGGAGACCCAGTACTTC. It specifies CATQGETQYF. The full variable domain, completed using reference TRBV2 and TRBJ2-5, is EPEVTQTPSHQVTQMGQEVILRCVPISNHLYFYWYRQILGQKVEFLVSFYNNEISEKSEIFDDQFSVERPDGSNFTLKIRSTKLEDSAMYFCATQGETQYFGPGTRLLVL.